Presented here are 3 T cell receptor beta chains from one specimen sequenced in a study of T cell repertoires in cytomegalovirus infection (dated 2019 in TCRdb). These receptors' targets are unknown. The sample's treatment or condition label, in plain terms: in vitro stimulation with specific CMV peptide epitopes to enrich CMV-specific T cells. Sequenced on an Illumina HiSeq 1500. TCRdb took the public reads, trimmed them with fastp at Q25, ran MiXCR for clone calling and kept in-frame beta chains. Each entry merges the rows of one CDR3 protein and shows their most common DNA and genes. For this sample there are 650,000 to 900,000 distinct CDR3 sequences; roughly 33% appear just once. The biggest ten clones account for 9.5% to 15% of the sample. Here the sequenced sample was cultured CD8+ T cells from PBMCs, taken from culture after CMV antigen stimulation. Receptor source: a human donor in good health (CMV status not recorded). Some clones in this sample may be carry-over from other donors' samples.

This chain links TRBV28 with TRBJ1-1, with no clear D. The germline V and J ends were trimmed by 4 bases and 2 bases, with 11 bases remaining between them. This CDR3 is 14 amino acids long. Germline V gene sequence: CDR1 MDHEN, CDR2 SYDVKM. CDR3 DNA: TGTGCCAGCAGTTACCTCCCCCCAAACACTGAAGCTTTCTTT. Translating it yields CASSYLPPNTEAFF.

On this clonotype itself: Germline and junction disagree at one end, which may indicate a read error. The V call is TRBV6-6, the J call TRBJ2-5, with 12 bases fitting TRBD2. Germline lookup yields CDR1 MNHNY and CDR2 SVGAGI (reference sequence). There are 15 residues in the CDR3. The DNA for the CDR3 is TGTGCCAGCACCGGACTAGCGGGGCGAAAAGAGACCCGGTACTTC. Translating it yields CASTGLAGRKETRYF.

This clonotype was seen just once. This sequence joins TRBV7-6 and TRBJ1-6; D is ambiguous. This CDR3 is 16 amino acids long. Germline CDR1 and CDR2: SGHVS and FNYEAQ. Trimming shortened V by 5 bases and J by 0 bases, and 11 bases separated the two germline ends. As DNA, the CDR3 is TGTGCCAGCAGCCGGACGGCGAGCTCCTATAATTCACCCCTCCACTTT. Encoded protein: CASSRTASSYNSPLHF.